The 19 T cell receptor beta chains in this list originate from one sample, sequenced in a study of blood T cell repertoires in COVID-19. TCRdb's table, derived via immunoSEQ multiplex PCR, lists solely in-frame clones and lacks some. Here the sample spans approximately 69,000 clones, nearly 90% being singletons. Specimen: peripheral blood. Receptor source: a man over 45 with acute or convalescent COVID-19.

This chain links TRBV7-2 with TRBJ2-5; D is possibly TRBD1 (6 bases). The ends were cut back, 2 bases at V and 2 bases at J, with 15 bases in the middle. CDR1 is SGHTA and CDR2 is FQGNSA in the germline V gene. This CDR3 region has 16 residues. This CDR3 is CASSLSPLGHQETQYF. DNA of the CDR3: TGTGCCAGCAGCTTATCTCCTCTGGGACATCAAGAGACCCAGTACTTC.

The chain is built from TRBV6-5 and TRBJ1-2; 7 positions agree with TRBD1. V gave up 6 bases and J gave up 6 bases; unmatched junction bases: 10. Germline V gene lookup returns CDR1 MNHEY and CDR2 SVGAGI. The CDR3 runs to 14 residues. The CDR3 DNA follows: TGTGCCAGCAGGGCTAAACAGGGGTTGGATGGCTACACCTTC. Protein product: CASRAKQGLDGYTF.

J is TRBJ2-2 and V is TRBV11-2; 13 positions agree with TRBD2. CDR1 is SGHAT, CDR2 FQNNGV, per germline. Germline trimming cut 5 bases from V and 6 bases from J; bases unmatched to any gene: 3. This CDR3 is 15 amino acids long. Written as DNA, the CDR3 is TGTGCCAGCAGCAGGACTAGCGGGAGCGCCGGGGAGCTGTTTTTT. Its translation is CASSRTSGSAGELFF.

The CDR3 reads CSVAVIETQYF. The CDR3 DNA reads TGCAGCGTTGCCGTAATAGAGACCCAGTACTTC. This chain links TRBV29-1 with TRBJ2-5; D ambiguous. CDR1 is SQVTM and CDR2 is ANQGSEA in the germline V gene. The ends were cut back, 4 bases at V and 4 bases at J, with 7 bases in the middle. The CDR3 has 11 residues.

The CDR3 nucleotides are TGCGCCAGCACCCCTGAGGGTACAGATACGCAGTATTTT. This translates into CASTPEGTDTQYF. This chain connects TRBV5-1 to TRBJ2-3; TRBD2 is a possible D gene (5 bases). Looked up from germline, CDR1 is SGHRS and CDR2 is YFSETQ. The CDR3 spans 13 residues. Trimming pared 6 bases from V and 3 bases from J, leaving 11 bases between. Looking up the rest from reference TRBV5-1 and TRBJ2-3 gives the full variable domain: KAGVTQTPRYLIKTRGQQVTLSCSPISGHRSVSWYQQTPGQGLQFLFEYFSETQRNKGNFPGRFSGRQFSNSRSEMNVSTLELGDSALYLCASTPEGTDTQYFGPGTRLTVL.

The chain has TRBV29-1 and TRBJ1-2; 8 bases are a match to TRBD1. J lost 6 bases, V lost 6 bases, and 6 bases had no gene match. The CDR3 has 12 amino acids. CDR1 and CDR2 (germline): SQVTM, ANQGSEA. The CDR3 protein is CSVEHRGNGYTF. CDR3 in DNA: TGCAGCGTCGAACACAGGGGGAATGGCTACACCTTC.

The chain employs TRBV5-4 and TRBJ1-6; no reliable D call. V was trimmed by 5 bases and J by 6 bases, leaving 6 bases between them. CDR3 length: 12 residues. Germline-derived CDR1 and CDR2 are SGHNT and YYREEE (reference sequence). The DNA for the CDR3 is TGTGCCAGCAGAGGACTTAATTCACCCCTCCACTTT. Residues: CASRGLNSPLHF.

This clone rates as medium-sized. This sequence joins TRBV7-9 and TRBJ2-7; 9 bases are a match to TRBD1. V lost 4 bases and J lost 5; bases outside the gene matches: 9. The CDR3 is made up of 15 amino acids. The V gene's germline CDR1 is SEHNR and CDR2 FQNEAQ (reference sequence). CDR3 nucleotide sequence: TGTGCCAGCAGCTACCCGACAGGGGGTGACCACGAGCAGTACTTC. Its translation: CASSYPTGGDHEQYF.

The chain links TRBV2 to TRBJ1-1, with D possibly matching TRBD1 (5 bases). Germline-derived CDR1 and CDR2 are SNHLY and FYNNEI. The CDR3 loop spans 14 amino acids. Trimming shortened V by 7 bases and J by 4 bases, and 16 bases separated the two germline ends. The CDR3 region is CASTRAPGGTEAFF. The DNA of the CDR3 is TGTGCCAGCACCAGGGCCCCGGGGGGCACTGAAGCTTTCTTT.

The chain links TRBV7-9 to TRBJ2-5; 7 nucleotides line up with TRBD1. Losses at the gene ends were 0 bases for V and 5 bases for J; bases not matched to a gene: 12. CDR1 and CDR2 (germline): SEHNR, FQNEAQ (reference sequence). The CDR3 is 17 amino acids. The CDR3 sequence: CASSLASGTAERETQYF. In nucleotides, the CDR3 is TGTGCCAGCAGCTTAGCCTCCGGGACAGCGGAGAGGGAGACCCAGTACTTC. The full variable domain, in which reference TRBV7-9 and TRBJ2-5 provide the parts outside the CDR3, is DTGVSQNPRHKITKRGQNVTFRCDPISEHNRLYWYRQTLGQGPEFLTYFQNEAQLEKSRLLSDRFSAERPKGSFSTLEIQRTEQGDSAMYLCASSLASGTAERETQYFGPGTRLLVL.

The chain's CDR3 is CASSLGLPGANVLTF. In nucleotides, the CDR3 is TGTGCCAGCAGCTTAGGACTTCCTGGGGCCAACGTCCTGACTTTC. V is TRBV7-7 and J is TRBJ2-6; D is unclear. Per germline, CDR1 SSHAT and CDR2 FNYEAQ (reference sequence). Trimming shortened V by 1 base and J by 2 bases, and 6 bases separated the two germline ends. The CDR3 is made up of 15 amino acids.

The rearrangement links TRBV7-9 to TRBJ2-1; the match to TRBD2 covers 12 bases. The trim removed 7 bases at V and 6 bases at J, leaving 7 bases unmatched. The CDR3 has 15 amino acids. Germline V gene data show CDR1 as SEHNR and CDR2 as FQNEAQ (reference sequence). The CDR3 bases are TGTGCCAGCAACCGACTAGCGGGAGCGGTCAATGAGCAGTTCTTC. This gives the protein CASNRLAGAVNEQFF.

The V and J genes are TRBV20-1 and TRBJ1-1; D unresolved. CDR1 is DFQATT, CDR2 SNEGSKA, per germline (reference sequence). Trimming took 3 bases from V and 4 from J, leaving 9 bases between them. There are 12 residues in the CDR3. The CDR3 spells CSASVGSTEAFF. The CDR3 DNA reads TGCAGTGCTAGTGTGGGGAGCACTGAAGCTTTCTTT.

The CDR3 region has the DNA TGTGCCAGCAGTAGACAGAACACCGGGGAGCTGTTTTTT. Translation: CASSRQNTGELFF. The rearrangement joins TRBV6-6 to TRBJ2-2; no clear D gene. In germline, CDR1 is MNHNY, CDR2 SVGAGI (reference sequence). With 5 bases removed from V and 1 base from J, the gap between germline ends came to 5 bases. The CDR3 has 13 residues.

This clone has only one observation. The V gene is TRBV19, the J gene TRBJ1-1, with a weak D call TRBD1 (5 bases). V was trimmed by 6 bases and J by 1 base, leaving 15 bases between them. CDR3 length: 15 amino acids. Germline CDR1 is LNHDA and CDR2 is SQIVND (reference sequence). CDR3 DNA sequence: TGTGCCAGTAGGGGCGGGGGGTCGGCGAACACTGAAGCTTTCTTT. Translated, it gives CASRGGGSANTEAFF.

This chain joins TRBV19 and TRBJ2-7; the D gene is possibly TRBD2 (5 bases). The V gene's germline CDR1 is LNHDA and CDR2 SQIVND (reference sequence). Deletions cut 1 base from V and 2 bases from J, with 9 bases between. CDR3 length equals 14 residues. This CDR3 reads CASSIASGAYEQYF. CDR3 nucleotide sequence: TGTGCCAGTAGTATAGCCAGCGGTGCCTACGAGCAGTACTTC.

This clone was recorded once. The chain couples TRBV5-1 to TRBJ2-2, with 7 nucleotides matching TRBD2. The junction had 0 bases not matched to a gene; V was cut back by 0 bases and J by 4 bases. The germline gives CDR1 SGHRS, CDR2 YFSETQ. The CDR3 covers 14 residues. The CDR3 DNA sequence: TGCGCCAGCAGCTTGGGGACTAGCACCGGGGAGCTGTTTTTT. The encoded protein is CASSLGTSTGELFF.

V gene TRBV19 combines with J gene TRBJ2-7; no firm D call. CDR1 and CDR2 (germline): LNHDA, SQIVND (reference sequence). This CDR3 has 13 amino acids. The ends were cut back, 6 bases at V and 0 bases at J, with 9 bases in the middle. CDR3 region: CASSPAASYEQYF. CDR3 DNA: TGTGCCAGTAGCCCCGCGGCCTCCTACGAGCAGTACTTC.

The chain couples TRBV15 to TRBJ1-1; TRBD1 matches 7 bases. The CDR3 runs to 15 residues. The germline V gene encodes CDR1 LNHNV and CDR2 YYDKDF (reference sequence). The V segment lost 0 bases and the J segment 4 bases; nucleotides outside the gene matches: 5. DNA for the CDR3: TGTGCCACCAGCAGAGAGGCAGGGGGGATCACTGAAGCTTTCTTT. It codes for CATSREAGGITEAFF.